Included here is one T cell receptor beta chain sequence, with context. This record belongs to a study of blood T cell repertoires in COVID-19. Overall study: Spain, Italy and the United States supplied samples that represented acute and convalescent COVID-19. In each case, the material was cDNA or gDNA derived from T cells, B-cell-depleted T cells, or PBMCs.

In the original processing: Counts of nucleated cells, estimated from reference gene primer amplification, were obtained. Here immunoSEQ multiplex PCR was the method, and the copy in TCRdb shows in-frame clones only, minus some. The D gene and trimming were derived from the DNA, and the V and J assignments and clone size from that table. Altogether just under 80,000 clones are present, roughly 80% being singletons, with the ten largest covering less than 40%. The CDR3 spans 15 residues. The germline V gene encodes CDR1 MNHEY and CDR2 SVGAGI. V was pared by 1 base and J by 9 bases, with 9 bases of the junction left unmatched.

Sequencing used peripheral blood. The sequence came from a woman in her 70s with acute or convalescent COVID-19. V is TRBV6-5 and J is TRBJ2-1, with 7 positions matching TRBD2. This CDR3 reads CASSYLGTISGEQFF. DNA for the CDR3: TGTGCCAGCAGTTACTTAGGGACTATATCGGGTGAGCAGTTCTTC.